This TCR beta chain was observed in a study of ipilimumab plus nivolumab after autologous stem cell transplantation (dated by TCRdb to the early 2020s). Study-level background: A median of about five ipilimumab doses and under ten nivolumab doses was received by trial patients. The trial enrolled patients with high-risk diffuse large B cell lymphoma, mature T cell lymphoma, or multiple myeloma undergoing autologous transplant. The intent-to-treat population of the trial consisted of 30 to 35 patients. The DLBCL cohort included primary refractory and relapsed disease, with 18-month progression-free survival of around 86% and 29% respectively.

Checkpoint therapy began 14 to 28 days after autologous transplant, with ipilimumab given at 1 mg/kg intravenously on day 1 of selected weeks. Nivolumab was given at 3 mg/kg intravenously on day 1 of weeks 1, 4, 7, 10, and every two weeks through week 26. This Phase Ib clinical trial tested ipilimumab plus nivolumab, a combined checkpoint inhibition, as consolidation after autologous stem cell transplantation. General findings and caveats noted by the study authors: The authors concluded that, as post-transplant consolidation, combined checkpoint inhibition appeared tolerable. Per the authors, a biologic rationale for further study of the post-transplant checkpoint inhibition approach was offered by T cell receptor repertoire, regulatory T cell phenotype and gut microbiota profiles.

Turning to this clone: The specificity of this receptor is unknown. Base qualities were left out, and no much larger clone turns up one base away. This same CDR3 is encoded by further DNA sequences in the sample.

Library prep was done by the immunoSEQ multiplex PCR assay. Held by TCRdb, this immuneACCESS table contains in-frame sequences only and omits some clones. Under half of the omission traces to an unresolved V gene where checked; the cause of the rest is unknown. The sample table lists about 15,000 clones, roughly three quarters of them with a count of one. The ten largest clones represent roughly 36% of the sample. This sample comprised PBMCs, obtained in a trial of ipilimumab plus nivolumab as post-transplant consolidation. The sequence came from a male donor with diffuse large B-cell lymphoma.

The CDR3 protein is CASSPRTGTNEKLFF. Read as DNA, the sequence is TGTGCCAGTAGTCCTAGGACAGGGACTAATGAAAAACTGTTTTTT. The sequence links TRBV19 to TRBJ1-4, and 8 junctional nucleotides match TRBD1. The CDR3 measures 15 amino acids from cysteine to phenylalanine. CDR3 DNA is the only sequence kept; it has 45 bases, read in frame from the first base. V lost 5 bases and J lost 2 bases, and the count of bases not matched to a germline gene is 4. CDR1 is given as LNHDA and CDR2 as SQIVND, both from the germline V gene (reference sequence).